A single T cell receptor (beta chain) is shown here with its context. This clonotype was counted only a few times. Its recognized antigen is unknown. Base-call qualities are not available, and no considerably larger clone is one nucleotide away. V loses 1 base, J loses 5 bases, and the germline ends lie 9 bases apart. CDR1 KGHSH and CDR2 LQKENI were looked up in the germline V gene. The CDR3 holds 14 amino acids from the cysteine to the phenylalanine. Only the CDR3 part of the read is kept: 42 bases, read in frame from the first base. This sample is part of a study of T cell repertoires in cytomegalovirus infection (dated by TCRdb to about 2019). Regarding the research as a whole: Donor HLA type was relevant to the analysis, as public TCR beta signatures indicated carriage of CMV infection together with the matching HLA type.

Paper-wide results and their limitations: In both this cohort and an independent cohort of approximately 350 donors, the cumulative frequency of public TCR beta family members distinguished carriers of CMV infection plus the relevant HLA type. The ex vivo response was dominated by HLA-C-restricted CMV-specific TCR beta clonotypes, which also provided the single most frequent clonotype in two of eight donors.

Sequencer: Illumina HiSeq 1500. The raw public reads went through TCRdb reprocessing: fastp at Q25, MiXCR clone calling, in-frame beta chains kept. Here each entry gathers all rows of one CDR3 protein and keeps the most common genes and DNA. The sample records around 330,000 distinct CDR3 sequences, roughly a sixth of which are singletons. Around 13% of the sample goes to the ten largest clones. The rearrangement combines TRBV18 with TRBJ2-1; no D gene can be assigned with confidence. The TCR sequence derives from a human donor in good health (CMV status not recorded). Some clones in this sample may be carry-over from other donors' samples. The source material was PBMCs. The CDR3 amino acid sequence is: CASSPQERDNEQFF. The DNA sequence reads TGTGCCAGCTCACCACAGGAAAGGGACAATGAGCAGTTCTTC.